Following are 30 T cell receptor beta chains from one sample sequenced in a study of early T cells in non-severe SARS-CoV-2 infection. A single record per CDR3 protein comes from TCRdb applying MiXCR to the 5' RACE reads. The sample consists of approximately 67,000 distinct CDR3 sequences, 11% of them appearing once. Input material: whole blood. These receptors were collected from an adult who was a healthcare worker with PCR-confirmed SARS-CoV-2 infection or an uninfected control (not recorded which).

In its sample, this clonotype was seen many times. The J gene is TRBJ1-2, the V gene TRBV7-9, with a tentative D call TRBD1 (6 bases). Germline-derived CDR1 and CDR2 are SEHNR and FQNEAQ (reference sequence). The CDR3 loop spans 16 amino acids. V lost 0 bases and J lost 8, with 19 bases in between. The CDR3: CASSLAGTTGSRGYTF. CDR3 in DNA: TGTGCCAGCAGCTTAGCGGGGACAACAGGGAGTCGCGGCTACACCTTC.

At least ten counts were recorded for this clonotype. The rearrangement links TRBV4-1 to TRBJ2-5; 8 nucleotides agree with TRBD2. CDR3 length: 16 amino acids. The germline gives CDR1 MGHRA, CDR2 YSYEKL. Trimming removed 1 base from V and 2 bases from J; junction bases left unmatched: 6. The CDR3 loop reads CASSQVLAGLQETQYF. CDR3 nucleotide sequence: TGCGCCAGCAGCCAAGTCCTAGCGGGCTTACAAGAGACCCAGTACTTC.

The chain combines TRBV20-1 with TRBJ2-3, with a possible D match to TRBD2 (5 bases). Trimming removed 6 bases from V and 1 base from J, with 14 bases in between. The V gene's germline CDR1 is DFQATT and CDR2 SNEGSKA (reference sequence). The CDR3 contains 14 residues. CDR3 sequence: CSANGVGGTDTQYF. The CDR3 coding sequence is TGCAGTGCGAACGGGGTAGGAGGCACAGATACGCAGTATTTT.

This clonotype occurred many times. The chain employs TRBV27 and TRBJ2-7; 10 bases are shared with TRBD2. The germline CDR1 and CDR2 sequences are MNHEY and SMNVEV (reference sequence). The V and J ends lost 2 bases and 8 bases, in that order; junction bases with no gene match: 6. The CDR3 has 14 amino acids. DNA for the CDR3: TGTGCCAGCAGTTTAAGAGCGGGGGGGCCTCAGCAGTACTTC. This codes for CASSLRAGGPQQYF.

The V call is TRBV21-1, the J call TRBJ1-2; TRBD1 is taken as the D call from the table, unchecked against the DNA. TRBV21-1 corresponds to a pseudogene. CDR3 length equals 15 residues. In nucleotides, the CDR3 is TGTGCCAGCAGCTCCCCGGCCCCGAACCCGAATGGCTACACCTTC. Protein: CASSSPAPNPNGYTF.

This clonotype has a count of ten or more. The chain uses TRBV4-2 and TRBJ2-7, with D possibly being TRBD1 or TRBD2 (6 bases each). This CDR3 is built from 15 residues. V was cut by 1 base and J by 3 bases, with 13 bases left in between. Germline-derived CDR1 and CDR2 are LGHNA and YNFKEQ. For the CDR3, the DNA is TGTGCCAGCAGCCAAGTAGTAGGAGGGGGCTACGAGCAGTACTTC. Translated: CASSQVVGGGYEQYF.

This clonotype was observed many times. V gene TRBV9 combines with J gene TRBJ2-3, with D unclear. V was trimmed by 4 bases and J by 2 bases, leaving 14 bases between them. The germline V gene encodes CDR1 SGDLS and CDR2 YYNGEE. The CDR3 runs to 15 residues. The CDR3 is CASSPQPKATDTQYF. CDR3 bases: TGTGCCAGCAGCCCCCAACCCAAGGCCACAGATACGCAGTATTTT.

This clonotype has ten or more counts. The V and J genes are TRBV25-1 and TRBJ1-2; D is undetermined. Trimming shortened V by 3 bases and J by 8 bases, and 7 bases separated the two germline ends. The CDR3 loop spans 11 amino acids. Germline V CDR1 and CDR2: MGHDK, SYGVNS. CDR3 DNA: TGTGCCAGCAGTGACCTAAGCGGCTACACCTTC. It encodes CASSDLSGYTF.

This clonotype was found many times. The rearrangement uses TRBV4-1 and TRBJ2-5; D is unclear. The CDR3 has 17 residues. Trimming took off 1 base at V and 0 bases at J, with 15 bases between the two ends. CDR1 MGHRA and CDR2 YSYEKL come from the germline V gene. As DNA, the CDR3 is TGCGCCAGCAGCCAAGTGTTCGCACAGAATAACCAAGAGACCCAGTACTTC. Translated: CASSQVFAQNNQETQYF.

This clonotype was counted ten times or more. DNA of the CDR3: TGCGCCAGCAGTGATCCGAGACTAGCGGGGGAGACCCAGTACTTC. Its translation: CASSDPRLAGETQYF. The chain combines TRBV10-1 with TRBJ2-5; 11 positions match TRBD2. Germline V lookup: CDR1 WNHNN, CDR2 SYGVQD (reference sequence). The CDR3 has 15 residues. V gave up 3 bases and J gave up 5 bases; unmatched junction bases: 5.

This clonotype came up many times. The rearrangement joins TRBV6-6 to TRBJ1-3; no clear D. The V end lost 4 bases, the J end lost 0 bases, and 7 bases lay between the germline ends. This CDR3 contains 14 residues. Germline V CDR1 and CDR2: MNHNY, SVGAGI (reference sequence). DNA of the CDR3: TGTGCCAGCAGTTCAGGAGTCTCTGGAAACACCATATATTTT. It translates to CASSSGVSGNTIYF.

This rearrangement joins TRBV6-1 to TRBJ2-7, with 9 bases lining up with TRBD2. J was trimmed by 0 bases and V by 0 bases; bases with no gene match: 6. The CDR3 length is 17 residues. The germline CDR1 and CDR2 sequences are MNHNS and SASEGT. For the CDR3, the DNA is TGTGCCAGCAGTGAAGCGCTTCAGCGGGGGGCCTCCTACGAGCAGTACTTC. Amino acids: CASSEALQRGASYEQYF.

This chain links TRBV6-5 with TRBJ2-3; 7 positions match TRBD2. The germline gives CDR1 MNHEY, CDR2 SVGAGI. The CDR3 spans 14 residues. J gave up 4 bases and V 6 bases, and 7 bases lay outside the gene matches. CDR3 DNA: TGTGCCAGCAGCAGAGGACTAGGGGCAGATACGCAGTATTTT. It encodes CASSRGLGADTQYF.

This clonotype has more than one count but fewer than ten. The J gene is TRBJ2-7, the V gene TRBV5-8, with 9 positions matching TRBD1. CDR1 and CDR2 from the germline V gene are SGHTS and YDEGEE. This CDR3 is built from 18 residues. The trim removed 4 bases at V and 2 bases at J, leaving 16 bases unmatched. The CDR3 spells CASSPVPGQGTTTYEQYF. The CDR3, as DNA: TGTGCCAGCAGCCCGGTCCCGGGACAGGGAACAACAACCTACGAGCAGTACTTC.

This clonotype showed up many times. The chain couples TRBV29-1 to TRBJ2-7; a weak D match, TRBD1 (5 bases). This CDR3 is 13 amino acids long. Germline-derived CDR1 and CDR2 are SQVTM and ANQGSEA. The V gene lost 4 bases and the J gene lost 2 bases, with 12 bases spanning the gap. The CDR3 DNA reads TGCAGCGTTGTAGTAGGGGTTACCTACGAGCAGTACTTC. This gives the protein CSVVVGVTYEQYF.

This clonotype was seen a few times. The gene calls are TRBV24-1 and TRBJ2-3; 14 bases fit TRBD2. Germline V lookup: CDR1 KGHDR, CDR2 SFDVKD. The CDR3 totals 17 residues. Trimming removed 5 bases from V and 2 bases from J; junction bases left unmatched: 5. This CDR3 is CATSARLAGGLTDTQYF. The CDR3 DNA follows: TGTGCCACCAGTGCTCGACTAGCGGGAGGGCTCACAGATACGCAGTATTTT.

The rearrangement links TRBV10-3 to TRBJ2-3; the match to TRBD2 covers 8 bases. Germline CDR1 is ENHRY and CDR2 is SYGVKD. This CDR3 comprises 14 residues. The V segment lost 10 bases and the J segment 5 bases; nucleotides outside the gene matches: 11. The CDR3 bases are TGTGCCACCTCCCCGGGGGGGGCCGAAGATACGCAGTATTTT. It yields the protein CATSPGGAEDTQYF.

This clonotype showed up many times. The chain carries TRBV12-5 and TRBJ2-5, with D possibly being TRBD1 (5 bases). V shed 3 bases and J shed 10 bases, with 12 bases lying between them. Germline V lookup: CDR1 LGHNT, CDR2 FRNRAP. The CDR3 runs 12 residues. CDR3 loop: CASGFGIRDQYF. The CDR3 DNA sequence: TGTGCTAGTGGTTTTGGGATCAGGGACCAGTACTTC.

This clonotype showed up just a few times. The chain is built from TRBV15 and TRBJ2-7; possible D gene TRBD1, 6 bases. The CDR3 consists of 13 residues. Trimming removed 5 bases at V and 0 bases at J, with 8 bases between. The germline V gene encodes CDR1 LNHNV and CDR2 YYDKDF (reference sequence). CDR3 amino acids: CATSRDNSYEQYF. Here the CDR3 DNA reads TGTGCCACCAGCCGGGACAACTCCTACGAGCAGTACTTC.

This clonotype was seen a few times. The J gene is TRBJ2-2, the V gene TRBV6-4; the D is unclear. This CDR3 region has 14 residues. Trimming cost V 3 bases and J 0 bases, with 5 bases left between them. CDR1 and CDR2 (germline): MRHNA, SNTAGT. CDR3 in DNA: TGTGCCAGCAGTGAAAACCCGAACACCGGGGAGCTGTTTTTT. It translates to CASSENPNTGELFF.

The sample holds many counts of this clonotype. The J gene is TRBJ2-5, the V gene TRBV15, with TRBD2 matching 13 bases. The V gene end was trimmed by 3 bases and the J gene end by 2 bases; junction bases not matched to a gene: 9. The CDR3 length is 18 residues. From germline, CDR1 is LNHNV and CDR2 YYDKDF (reference sequence). Here the CDR3 reads CATSRGGLAGHIQETQYF. The CDR3, as DNA: TGTGCCACCAGCAGGGGGGGACTAGCGGGGCACATACAAGAGACCCAGTACTTC.

This clonotype has a handful of counts. The chain has TRBV9 and TRBJ2-3; D call uncertain. The CDR3 length is 14 residues. Trimming stripped 0 bases from V and 2 bases from J, with 7 bases between. CDR1 is SGDLS and CDR2 is YYNGEE in the germline V gene. CDR3 loop: CASSVAWDTDTQYF. The CDR3 coding sequence is TGTGCCAGCAGCGTAGCCTGGGACACAGATACGCAGTATTTT.

The V call is TRBV29-1, the J call TRBJ2-7; 12 nucleotides match TRBD2. V trimming: 6 bases; J trimming: 6 bases; junction bases outside the gene matches: 6. The CDR3 sequence is 13 residues long. Per germline, CDR1 SQVTM and CDR2 ANQGSEA. The CDR3 bases are TGCAGCGTGGAGACTAGCGGGAGAGGCGAGCAGTACTTC. This codes for CSVETSGRGEQYF.

This clonotype has ten or more counts. V and J are TRBV7-2 and TRBJ2-2; 12 nucleotides agree with TRBD2. After removal of 4 bases from V and 4 bases from J, the junction contained 7 bases not matched to a gene. This CDR3 is built from 17 residues. Germline V gene data show CDR1 as SGHTA and CDR2 as FQGNSA. DNA of the CDR3: TGTGCCAGCAGCTCAAGACCGACTAGCGGGGGCACCGGGGAGCTGTTTTTT. This translates into CASSSRPTSGGTGELFF.

V and J are TRBV29-1 and TRBJ2-4; TRBD1 is a possible D gene (6 bases). This CDR3 comprises 13 residues. CDR1 is SQVTM and CDR2 is ANQGSEA in the germline V gene. Trimming left V 5 bases short and J 3 bases short, with 11 bases between. Written as DNA, the CDR3 is TGCAGCGTTAAGGACAGTTACAAAAACATTCAGTACTTC. Translated, it gives CSVKDSYKNIQYF.

In its sample, this clonotype was seen many times. The chain is built from TRBV20-1 and TRBJ2-5; D is tentatively TRBD1 or TRBD2 (5 bases each). The CDR3 runs 11 residues. V was cut by 5 bases and J by 5 bases, with 9 bases left in between. CDR1 DFQATT and CDR2 SNEGSKA come from the germline V gene (reference sequence). This CDR3 reads CSAHWGETQYF. The CDR3 coding sequence is TGCAGTGCTCACTGGGGGGAGACCCAGTACTTC.

This clonotype was counted between two and nine times. The genes are TRBV27 and TRBJ2-4; D perhaps matches TRBD2 (6 bases). V lost 9 bases and J 0 bases, leaving 18 bases between the germline ends. The CDR3 has 16 amino acids. Looked up from germline, CDR1 is MNHEY and CDR2 is SMNVEV (reference sequence). The CDR3 DNA follows: TGTGCCAGTAGTGTCCAAAAGCGGGTAGCCAAAAACATTCAGTACTTC. Its translation is CASSVQKRVAKNIQYF.

This clonotype was picked up many times. The chain recombines TRBV5-1 with TRBJ2-7; TRBD2 agrees at 8 bases. Trimming removed 4 bases from V and 0 bases from J; junction bases left unmatched: 6. The CDR3 extends over 15 amino acids. The germline V gene encodes CDR1 SGHRS and CDR2 YFSETQ. Here the CDR3 reads CASSPVAGSSYEQYF. The CDR3 DNA reads as TGCGCCAGCAGCCCAGTAGCGGGGAGCTCCTACGAGCAGTACTTC.

This clonotype was seen ten or more times. V gene TRBV29-1 combines with J gene TRBJ2-7, with D possibly TRBD2 on 6 matching bases. Deletions cut 6 bases from V and 2 bases from J, with 11 bases between. The germline CDR1 and CDR2 sequences are SQVTM and ANQGSEA. There are 12 residues in the CDR3. DNA for the CDR3: TGCAGCGTCGTAGCGGCGGCCTACGAGCAGTACTTC. It yields the protein CSVVAAAYEQYF.

This clonotype showed up many times. V gene TRBV7-3 combines with J gene TRBJ2-1, with 8 bases identical to TRBD2. V trimming: 5 bases; J trimming: 4 bases; junction bases outside the gene matches: 10. Germline assignment: CDR1 SGHTA and CDR2 FQGTGA. The CDR3 sequence is 16 residues long. CDR3 protein: CASSPPGLAGYNEQFF. The CDR3 nucleotides read TGTGCCAGCAGCCCCCCGGGGCTAGCGGGTTACAATGAGCAGTTCTTC.